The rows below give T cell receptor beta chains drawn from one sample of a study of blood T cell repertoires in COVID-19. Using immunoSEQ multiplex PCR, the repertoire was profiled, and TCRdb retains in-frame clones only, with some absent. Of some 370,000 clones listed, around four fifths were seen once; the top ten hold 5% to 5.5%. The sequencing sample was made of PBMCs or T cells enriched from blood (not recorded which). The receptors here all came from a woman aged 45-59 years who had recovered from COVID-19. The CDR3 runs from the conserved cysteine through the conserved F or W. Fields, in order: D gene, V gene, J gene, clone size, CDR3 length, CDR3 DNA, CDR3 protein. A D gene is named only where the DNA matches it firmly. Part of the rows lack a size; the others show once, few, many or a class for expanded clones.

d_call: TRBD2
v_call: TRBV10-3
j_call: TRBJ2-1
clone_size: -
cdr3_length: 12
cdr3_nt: TGTGCCTCCAACCCGGGAGGGTTTGAGCAGTTCTTC
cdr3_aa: CASNPGGFEQFF

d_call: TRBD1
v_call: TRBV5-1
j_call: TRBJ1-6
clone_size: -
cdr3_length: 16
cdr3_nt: TGCGCCAGCAGCTTGGCGGGACAGACCGTTCTATCACCCCTCCACTTT
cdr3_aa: CASSLAGQTVLSPLHF

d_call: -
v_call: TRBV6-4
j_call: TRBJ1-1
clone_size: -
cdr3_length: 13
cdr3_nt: TGTGACCCCCGGACAGCCATGAACACTGAAGCTTTCTTT
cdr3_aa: CDPRTAMNTEAFF

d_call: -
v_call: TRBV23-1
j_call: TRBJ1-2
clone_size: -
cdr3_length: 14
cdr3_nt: TGCGCCAGCAGTCAATCGAGACAGAACTATGGCTACACCTTC
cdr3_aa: CASSQSRQNYGYTF

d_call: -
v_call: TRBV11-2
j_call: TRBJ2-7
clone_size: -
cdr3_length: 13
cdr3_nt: TGTGCCAGCGGGGAACAGACTACTTTGGAGCAGTACTTC
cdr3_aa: CASGEQTTLEQYF

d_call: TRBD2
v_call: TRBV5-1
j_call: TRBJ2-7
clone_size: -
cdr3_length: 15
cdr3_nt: TGCGCCAGCACCGGGACTAGCGGGGAAACCTACGAGCAGTACTTC
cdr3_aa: CASTGTSGETYEQYF

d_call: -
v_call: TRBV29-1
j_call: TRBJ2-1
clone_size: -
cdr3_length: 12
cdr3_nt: TGCACCATAGGGGTACCCTACAATGAGCAGTTCTTC
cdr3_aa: CTIGVPYNEQFF

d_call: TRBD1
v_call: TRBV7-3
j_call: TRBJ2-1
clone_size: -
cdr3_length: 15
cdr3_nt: TGTGCCAGCAGCCCAGGACAGGGCACCTACAATGAGCAGTTCTTC
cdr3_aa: CASSPGQGTYNEQFF

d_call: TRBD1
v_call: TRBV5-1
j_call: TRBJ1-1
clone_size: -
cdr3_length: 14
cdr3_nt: TGCGCCAGCAGGGAACAGGGGTTGAACACTGAAGCTTTCTTT
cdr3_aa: CASREQGLNTEAFF

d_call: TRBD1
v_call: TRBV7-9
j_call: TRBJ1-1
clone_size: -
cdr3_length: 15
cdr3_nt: TGTGCCAGCAGCTCGGGACAGGGGTTGAACACTGAAGCTTTCTTT
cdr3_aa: CASSSGQGLNTEAFF

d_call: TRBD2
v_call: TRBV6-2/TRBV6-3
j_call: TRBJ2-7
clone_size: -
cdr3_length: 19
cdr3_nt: TGTGCCAGCAGTTACATCGAAAGGTTTTCGGCGGGAGGGCCGTATGAGCAGTACTTC
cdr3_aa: CASSYIERFSAGGPYEQYF

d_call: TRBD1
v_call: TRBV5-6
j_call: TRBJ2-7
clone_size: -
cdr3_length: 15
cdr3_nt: TGTGCCAGCAGCTTGTACAGGGGGACCCTTGGGGAGCAGTACTTC
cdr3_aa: CASSLYRGTLGEQYF

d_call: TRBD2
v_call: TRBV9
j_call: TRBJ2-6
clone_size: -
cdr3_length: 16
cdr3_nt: TGTGCCAGCAGCCCCCGGGGGGACCCTGGGGCCAACGTCCTGACTTTC
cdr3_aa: CASSPRGDPGANVLTF

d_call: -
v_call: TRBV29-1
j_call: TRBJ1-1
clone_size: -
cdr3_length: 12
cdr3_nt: TGCAGCGTTGAAGGGGGCGGGACGAAAGCTTTCTTT
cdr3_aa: CSVEGGGTKAFF

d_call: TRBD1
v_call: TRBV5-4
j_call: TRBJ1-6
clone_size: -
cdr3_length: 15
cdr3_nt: TGTGCCAGCAGTTATGACAGGGGAAATAATTCACCCCTCCACTTT
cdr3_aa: CASSYDRGNNSPLHF

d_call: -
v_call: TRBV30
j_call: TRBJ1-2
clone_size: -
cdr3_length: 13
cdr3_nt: TGTGCCTGGAGGACAAGCCAAGGCGATGGCTACACCTTC
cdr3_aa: CAWRTSQGDGYTF

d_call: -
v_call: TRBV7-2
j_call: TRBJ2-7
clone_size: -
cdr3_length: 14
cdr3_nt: TGTGCCAGCAGCTTAGCGACAGATGCCTACGAGCAGTACTTC
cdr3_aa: CASSLATDAYEQYF

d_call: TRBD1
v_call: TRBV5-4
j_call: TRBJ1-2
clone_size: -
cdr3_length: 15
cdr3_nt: TGTGCCAGCAGCCTGGCCACGGGGACAGCTTTTGGCTACACCTTC
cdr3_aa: CASSLATGTAFGYTF

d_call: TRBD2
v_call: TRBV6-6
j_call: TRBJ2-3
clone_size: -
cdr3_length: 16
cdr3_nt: TGTGCCAGCAGGAGTCCGGTAGCGGGAGAGGCAGATACGCAGTATTTT
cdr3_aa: CASRSPVAGEADTQYF

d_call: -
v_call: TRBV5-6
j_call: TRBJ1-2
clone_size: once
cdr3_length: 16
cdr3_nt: TGTGCCAGCAGCTTGGCACCTACAGGGCCTCACTATGGCTACACCTTC
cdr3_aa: CASSLAPTGPHYGYTF

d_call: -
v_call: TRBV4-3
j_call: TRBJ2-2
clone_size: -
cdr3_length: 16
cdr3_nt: TGCGCCAGCAGCCAAGACAGACACCCTTATACCGGGGAGCTGTTTTTT
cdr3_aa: CASSQDRHPYTGELFF

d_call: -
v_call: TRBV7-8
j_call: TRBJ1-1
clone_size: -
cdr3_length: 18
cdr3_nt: TGTGCCAGCAGCCTAAACTCGCCAGGGCCAACTATGAACACTGAAGCTTTCTTT
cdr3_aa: CASSLNSPGPTMNTEAFF

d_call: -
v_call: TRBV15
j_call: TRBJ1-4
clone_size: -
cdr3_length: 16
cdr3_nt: TGTGCCACCAGCAGAGACCGCGGGACCGCACGAGAAAAACTGTTTTTT
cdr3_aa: CATSRDRGTAREKLFF

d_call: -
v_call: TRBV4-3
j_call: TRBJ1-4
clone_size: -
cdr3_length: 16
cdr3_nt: TGCGCCAGCAGCCAAGTCGGCTGGGGGGGAGGAGAAAAACTGTTTTTT
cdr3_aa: CASSQVGWGGGEKLFF

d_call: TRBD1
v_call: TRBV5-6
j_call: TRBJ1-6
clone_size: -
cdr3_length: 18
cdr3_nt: TGTGCCAGCAGCTTCGGGACAGTTCGACTAAAGTCTAATTCACCCCTCCACTTT
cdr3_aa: CASSFGTVRLKSNSPLHF

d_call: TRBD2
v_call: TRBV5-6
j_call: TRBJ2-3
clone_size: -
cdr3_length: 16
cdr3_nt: TGTGCCAGCAGCTACCGGACTAGCGGAAAGGGGGATACGCAGTATTTT
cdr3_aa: CASSYRTSGKGDTQYF

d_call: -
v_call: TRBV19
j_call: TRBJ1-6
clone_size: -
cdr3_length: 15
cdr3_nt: TGTGCCAGTCCTTCTTGGGGGGGAAGGAATTCACCCCTCCACTTT
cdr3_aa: CASPSWGGRNSPLHF

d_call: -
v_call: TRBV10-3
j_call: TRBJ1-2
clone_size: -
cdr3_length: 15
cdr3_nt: TGTGCCATCAGTGAGGGGTTTCGGGGGTCTTATGGCTACACCTTC
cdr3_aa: CAISEGFRGSYGYTF

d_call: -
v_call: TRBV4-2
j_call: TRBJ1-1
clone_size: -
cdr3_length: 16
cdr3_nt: TGTGCCAGCAGCCAAGAAGGAGGGGTCCGGGGGAATGAAGCTTTCTTT
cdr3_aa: CASSQEGGVRGNEAFF

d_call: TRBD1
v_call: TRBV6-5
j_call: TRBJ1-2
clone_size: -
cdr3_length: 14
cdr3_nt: TGTGCCAGCAGTTCCTATGGACAGGGTTATGGCTACACCTTC
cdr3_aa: CASSSYGQGYGYTF

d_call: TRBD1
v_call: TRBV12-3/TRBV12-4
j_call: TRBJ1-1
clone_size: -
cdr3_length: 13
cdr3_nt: TGTGCCAGCACTGACAGGGTTGGCACTGAAGCTTTCTTT
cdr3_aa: CASTDRVGTEAFF

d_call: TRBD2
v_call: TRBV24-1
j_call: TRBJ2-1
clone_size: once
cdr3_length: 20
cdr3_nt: TGTGCCACCAGTGGCTCGACTAGCGGGAGTCAGAGTTCTACTAGCTATGAGCAGTTCTTC
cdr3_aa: CATSGSTSGSQSSTSYEQFF

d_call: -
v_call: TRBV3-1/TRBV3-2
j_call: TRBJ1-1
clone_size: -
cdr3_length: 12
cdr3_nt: TGTGCCAGCAGCCAAGATCAGGGAGAAGCTTTCTTT
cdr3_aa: CASSQDQGEAFF

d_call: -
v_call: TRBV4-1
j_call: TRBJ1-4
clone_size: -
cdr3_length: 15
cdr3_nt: TGCGCCAGCAGGGGTACAGGGAATGCTAATGAAAAACTGTTTTTT
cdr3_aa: CASRGTGNANEKLFF

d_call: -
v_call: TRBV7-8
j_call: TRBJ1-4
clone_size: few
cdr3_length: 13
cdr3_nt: TGTGCCAGCAGCCCCGGGGGGGTCTTACCACTGTTTTTT
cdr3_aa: CASSPGGVLPLFF

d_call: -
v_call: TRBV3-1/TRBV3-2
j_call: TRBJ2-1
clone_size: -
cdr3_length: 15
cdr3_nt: TGTGCCAGCAGCCAAGACCAGGGCTCCTACAATGAGCAGTTCTTC
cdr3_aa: CASSQDQGSYNEQFF

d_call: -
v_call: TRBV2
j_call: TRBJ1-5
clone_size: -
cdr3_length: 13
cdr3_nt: TGTGCCAGCAGATTCTCAGGGGATCAGCCCCAGCATTTT
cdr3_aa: CASRFSGDQPQHF

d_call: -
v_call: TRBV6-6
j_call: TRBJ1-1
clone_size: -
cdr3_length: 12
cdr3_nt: TGTGCCAGCAGTTATATCCGTTCGGAAGCTTTCTTT
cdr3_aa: CASSYIRSEAFF

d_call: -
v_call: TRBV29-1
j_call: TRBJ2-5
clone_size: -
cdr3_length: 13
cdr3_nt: TGCAGCGTTACAGGGTTGGGCCAAGAGACCCAGTACTTC
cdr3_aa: CSVTGLGQETQYF

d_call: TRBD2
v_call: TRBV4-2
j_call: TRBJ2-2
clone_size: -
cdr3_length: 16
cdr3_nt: TGTGCCAGCAGCCAAGATCCAGCGGGAGTTCCCGGGGAGCTGTTTTTT
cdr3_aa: CASSQDPAGVPGELFF

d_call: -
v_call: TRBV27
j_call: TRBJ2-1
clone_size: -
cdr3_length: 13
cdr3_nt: TGTGCCAGCAGCTCCGGGACTCTAAATGAGCAGTTCTTC
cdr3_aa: CASSSGTLNEQFF

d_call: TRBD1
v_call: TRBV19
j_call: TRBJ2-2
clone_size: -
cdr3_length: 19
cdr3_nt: TGTGCCAGTAGTATAGATCGCAGGACAGGGGGTACGAACACCGGGGAGCTGTTTTTT
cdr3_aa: CASSIDRRTGGTNTGELFF

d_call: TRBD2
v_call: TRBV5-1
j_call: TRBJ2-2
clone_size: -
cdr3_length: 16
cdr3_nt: TGCGCCAGCAGCTTTTTAGCGGGCCCGAACACCGGGGAGCTGTTTTTT
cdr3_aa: CASSFLAGPNTGELFF

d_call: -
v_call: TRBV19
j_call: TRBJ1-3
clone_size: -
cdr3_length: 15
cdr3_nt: TGTGCCAGTAGTATAGGACAGCCACCTGGAAACACCATATATTTT
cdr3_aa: CASSIGQPPGNTIYF

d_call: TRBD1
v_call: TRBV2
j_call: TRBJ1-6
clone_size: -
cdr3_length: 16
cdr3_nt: TGTGCCAGCAGGATATTTGGGACAGGGGGTAATTCACCCCTCCACTTT
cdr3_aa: CASRIFGTGGNSPLHF

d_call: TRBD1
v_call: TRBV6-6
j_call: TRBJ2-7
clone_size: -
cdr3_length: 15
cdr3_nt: TGTGCCAGCAACGCTGGGGACAGGGTAAACCACGAGCAGTACTTC
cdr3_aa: CASNAGDRVNHEQYF

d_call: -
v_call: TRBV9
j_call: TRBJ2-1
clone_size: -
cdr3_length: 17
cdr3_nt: TGTGCCAGCAGCGGCGAAGTAAGGGAGAGCTCCTACAATGAGCAGTTCTTC
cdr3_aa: CASSGEVRESSYNEQFF

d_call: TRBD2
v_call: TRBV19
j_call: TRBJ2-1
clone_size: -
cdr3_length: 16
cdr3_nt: TGTGCCAGTAGTATCGGGACTAGCGTCTCCTACAATGAGCAGTTCTTC
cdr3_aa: CASSIGTSVSYNEQFF

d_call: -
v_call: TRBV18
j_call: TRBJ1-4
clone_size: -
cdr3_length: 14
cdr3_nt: TGTGCCAGCTCACCGGCGACACTTACCGAAAAACTGTTTTTT
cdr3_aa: CASSPATLTEKLFF

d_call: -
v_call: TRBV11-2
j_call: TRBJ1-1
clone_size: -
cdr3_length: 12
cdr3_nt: TGTGCCAGCAGCTTAGCCACTCCCAAAGCTTTCTTT
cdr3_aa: CASSLATPKAFF

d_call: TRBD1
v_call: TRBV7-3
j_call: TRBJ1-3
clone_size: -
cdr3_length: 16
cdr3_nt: TGTGCCAGCAGCTTAGGCATGACAGGGACTGGAAACACCATATATTTT
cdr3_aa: CASSLGMTGTGNTIYF

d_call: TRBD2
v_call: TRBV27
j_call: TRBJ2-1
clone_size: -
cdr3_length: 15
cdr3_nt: TGTGCCAGCATGGGGACTAGCGGGAGGGTAAATGAGCAGTTCTTC
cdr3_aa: CASMGTSGRVNEQFF

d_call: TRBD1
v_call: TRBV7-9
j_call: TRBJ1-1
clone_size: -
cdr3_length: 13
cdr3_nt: TGTGCCAGCAGCTTAGTACTTCAGGGGGGAGCTTTCTTT
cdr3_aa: CASSLVLQGGAFF

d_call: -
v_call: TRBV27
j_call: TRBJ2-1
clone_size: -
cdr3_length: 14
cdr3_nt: TGTGCCAGCAGTAGGTTGGCCGCGGAAGTGGGGCAGTTCTTC
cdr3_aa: CASSRLAAEVGQFF

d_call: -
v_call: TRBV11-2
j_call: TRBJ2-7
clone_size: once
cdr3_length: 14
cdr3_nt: TGTGCCAGCAGCTTTGGAGCCCTCTCCTACGAGCAGTACTTC
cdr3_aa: CASSFGALSYEQYF

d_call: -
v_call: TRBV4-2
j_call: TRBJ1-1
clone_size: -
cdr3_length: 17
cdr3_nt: TGTGCCAGCAGCCAGGGACCGGGAGAAACCGGGGGGACTGAAGCTTTCTTT
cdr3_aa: CASSQGPGETGGTEAFF

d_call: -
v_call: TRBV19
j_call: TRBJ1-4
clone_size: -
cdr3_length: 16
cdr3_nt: TGTGCCAGTAGTGAGACAGGTCGTGCAACTAATGAAAAACTGTTTTTT
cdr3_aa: CASSETGRATNEKLFF

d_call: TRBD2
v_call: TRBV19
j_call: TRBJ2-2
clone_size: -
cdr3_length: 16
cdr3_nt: TGTGCCAGTAGTTGGGGAGCGGGAGGGCCAACCGGGGAGCTGTTTTTT
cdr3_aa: CASSWGAGGPTGELFF

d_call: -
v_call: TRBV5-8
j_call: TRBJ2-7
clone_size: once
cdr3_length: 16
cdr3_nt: TGTGCCAGCACCTTTTACCTGACCCTCGACACCTACGAGCAGTACTTC
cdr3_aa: CASTFYLTLDTYEQYF